This TCR beta chain was sequenced for a study of blood T cells in healthy people across ages. Study-wide context: Template-switching capture recovered about one barcoded beta molecule per two T cells.

This CDR3 is built from 14 residues. Deletions cut 7 bases from V and 1 base from J, with 13 bases between. Germline CDR1 reads SNHLY; CDR2 reads FYNNEI. Study-wide results and limits: Per million T cells, the diversity of TCR beta decreased roughly linearly as age advanced. Naive and antigen-experienced cells were not separated, limiting conclusive comparison.

A J-beta primer mix and a sample-barcoded 5' primer were used in a second PCR of about 7 to 12 cycles. TCRdb analysed the 5' RACE reads with MiXCR anew, one entry per CDR3 protein. The repertoire holds roughly 1,000,000 distinct CDR3 sequences, with under 30% as singletons. Remarks on this clonotype: Its target is not known.

This same sample was also part of a study on T cells of mothers and their children. Turning to that study: The people who donated were a few healthy Caucasian mothers and their six children.

The clonotype comes from a girl aged 2 to 10 in good health. The chain employs TRBV2 and TRBJ1-1, with D possibly matching TRBD1 (5 bases). Material: blood. CDR3 sequence: CASNEQATNTEAFF. CDR3 coding DNA: TGTGCCAGCAACGAACAGGCTACGAACACTGAAGCTTTCTTT.